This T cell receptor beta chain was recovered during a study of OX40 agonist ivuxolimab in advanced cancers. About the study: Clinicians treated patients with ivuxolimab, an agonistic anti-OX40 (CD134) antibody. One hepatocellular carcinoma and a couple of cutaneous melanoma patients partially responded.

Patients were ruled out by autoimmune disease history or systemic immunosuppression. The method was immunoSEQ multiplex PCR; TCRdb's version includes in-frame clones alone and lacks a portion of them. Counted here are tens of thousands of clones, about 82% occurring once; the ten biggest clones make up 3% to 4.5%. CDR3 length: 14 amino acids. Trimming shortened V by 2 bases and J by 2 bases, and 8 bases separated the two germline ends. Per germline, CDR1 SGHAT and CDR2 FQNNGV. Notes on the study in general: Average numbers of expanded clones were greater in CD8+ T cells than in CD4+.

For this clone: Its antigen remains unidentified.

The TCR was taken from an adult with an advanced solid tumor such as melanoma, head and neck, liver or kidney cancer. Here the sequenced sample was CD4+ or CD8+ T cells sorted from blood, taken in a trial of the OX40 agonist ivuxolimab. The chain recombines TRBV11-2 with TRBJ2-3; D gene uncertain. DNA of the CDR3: TGTGCCAGCAGCTTAAATACGATCACAGATACGCAGTATTTT. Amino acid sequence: CASSLNTITDTQYF. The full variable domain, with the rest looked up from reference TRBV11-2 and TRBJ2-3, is EAGVAQSPRYKIIEKRQSVAFWCNPISGHATLYWYQQILGQGPKLLIQFQNNGVVDDSQLPKDRFSAERLKGVDSTLKIQPAKLEDSAVYLCASSLNTITDTQYFGPGTRLTVL.